One sample yielded the 31 T cell receptor beta chains listed below, sequenced in a study of breast tumors, draining lymph nodes, adjacent tissues. The lymph nodes were axillary draining lymph nodes from breast cancer patients. TCRdb passed the multiplex PCR reads through MiXCR, listing each CDR3 protein once. The sample yields under 250,000 distinct CDR3 sequences, around 32% seen once. Sample: axillary lymph node tissue. The receptors here all came from a female donor with breast cancer. Some clones in this sample may be carry-over from other donors' samples.

This clonotype was detected many times. The rearrangement uses TRBV20-1 and TRBJ2-7, with 10 bases fitting TRBD1. V trimming: 3 bases; J trimming: 1 base; junction bases outside the gene matches: 3. The CDR3 runs to 14 residues. Germline CDR1 and CDR2: DFQATT and SNEGSKA (reference sequence). DNA of the CDR3: TGCAGTGCTAGTGGACAGGGGGGTTCCTACGAGCAGTACTTC. This sequence encodes CSASGQGGSYEQYF.

This clonotype was seen repeatedly, ten times or more. The junction and the germline gene differ at one end; a read error may be behind it. The rearrangement uses TRBV6-6 and TRBJ1-3; tentative D call: TRBD1 (6 bases). CDR3 length: 16 residues. Germline CDR1 and CDR2: MNHNY and SVGAGI (reference sequence). CDR3 loop: CASSHSGGARGNTIYF. CDR3 nucleotides: TGTGCCAGCAGTCACTCGGGGGGGGCTCGGGGAAACACCATATATTTT.

The V gene is TRBV30, the J gene TRBJ1-1, with a possible D match to TRBD1 (6 bases). CDR1 is GTSNPN and CDR2 is SVGIG in the germline V gene (reference sequence). V lost 4 bases to trimming and J lost 5 bases, with 14 bases between them. This CDR3 is built from 13 residues. The CDR3 is CAWNGGAGTEAFF. The CDR3 DNA sequence: TGTGCCTGGAATGGGGGGGCCGGGACTGAAGCTTTCTTT.

Comments on this clonotype: A read error may explain this, as a much larger clone is one base away. This chain joins TRBV20-1 and TRBJ2-4, with 8 bases identical to TRBD1. The CDR3 has 12 residues. In germline, CDR1 is DFQATT, CDR2 SNEGSKA (reference sequence). The chain's CDR3 is CSAPWTGTIPYF. The CDR3, as DNA: TGCAGTGCTCCTTGGACAGGGACCATTCCGTACTTC.

This clonotype has ten or more counts. The chain links TRBV20-1 to TRBJ2-7; tentatively, D is TRBD2 (5 bases). Between the trimmed V and J ends, which lost 1 base and 6 bases, there was a span of 10 bases. CDR1 is DFQATT and CDR2 is SNEGSKA in the germline V gene (reference sequence). The CDR3 sequence is 12 residues long. The DNA for the CDR3 is TGCAGTGCTAGAGTTACGGGGTCCGAGCAGTACTTC. This translates into CSARVTGSEQYF.

This clonotype was observed many times. V gene TRBV11-2 combines with J gene TRBJ2-3; a weak D match, TRBD1 (6 bases). The CDR3 loop spans 17 amino acids. The germline V and J ends were trimmed by 6 bases and 1 base, with 20 bases remaining between them. Germline V gives CDR1 SGHAT, CDR2 FQNNGV. This CDR3 is CASSRFLDRTGTDTQYF. The CDR3 DNA is TGTGCCAGCAGTCGTTTCCTCGACAGGACTGGCACAGATACGCAGTATTTT.

This clonotype came up many times. V usage is TRBV5-1 and J usage is TRBJ1-3, with D possibly being TRBD1 (6 bases). V was clipped by 4 bases and J by 4 bases, with 21 bases between them. Germline values: CDR1 SGHRS, CDR2 YFSETQ. The CDR3 totals 17 residues. The CDR3 region is CASSRSLLQGGGNTIYF. The DNA of the CDR3 is TGCGCCAGCAGCCGGAGTTTGCTACAGGGAGGCGGAAACACCATATATTTT.

This clonotype was found many times. This chain's CDR3 is CASSLGFGTFGNTIYF. Here the CDR3 DNA reads TGTGCCAGCAGTTTAGGGTTCGGGACTTTCGGAAACACCATATATTTT. The chain joins TRBV12-3 or TRBV12-4 to TRBJ1-3, with a tentative D call TRBD1 (5 bases). This CDR3 spans 16 amino acids. The ends were cut back, 1 base at V and 4 bases at J, with 14 bases in the middle.

This clonotype was recorded many times. The V gene is TRBV4-1, the J gene TRBJ2-7, with D maybe TRBD1 (6 bases). Germline V gene data show CDR1 as MGHRA and CDR2 as YSYEKL. The CDR3 totals 15 residues. Trimming stripped 1 base from V and 2 bases from J, with 12 bases between. CDR3 residues: CASSQGLRGAYEQYF. CDR3 coding DNA: TGCGCCAGCAGCCAAGGGCTCAGGGGCGCCTACGAGCAGTACTTC.

This sequence joins TRBV20-1 and TRBJ2-5; the match to TRBD2 covers 9 bases. CDR3 length: 14 residues. Unmatched junction bases numbered 10, after V lost 6 bases and J lost 5 bases. Germline loops: CDR1 DFQATT, CDR2 SNEGSKA (reference sequence). The CDR3 sequence: CSALTSGGGETQYF. The CDR3 nucleotides read TGCAGTGCCTTGACTAGCGGAGGTGGGGAGACCCAGTACTTC.

This clonotype has ten or more counts. The gene calls are TRBV5-1 and TRBJ1-2; no clear D gene. V shed 2 bases and J shed 8 bases, with 10 bases lying between them. The CDR3 length is 12 residues. Germline CDR1 SGHRS, CDR2 YFSETQ. The CDR3 sequence: CASSLASTGYTF. CDR3 DNA sequence: TGCGCCAGCAGCTTAGCCTCAACCGGCTACACCTTC.

The chain combines TRBV29-1 with TRBJ2-2; D is ambiguous. This CDR3 region has 14 residues. V was clipped by 6 bases and J by 7 bases, with 18 bases between them. Germline CDR1 reads SQVTM; CDR2 reads ANQGSEA. This CDR3 reads CSVTRQTSLGELFF. The CDR3 nucleotides are TGCAGCGTCACCCGGCAGACGTCTCTCGGGGAGCTGTTTTTT.

This clonotype was seen at least ten times. The chain carries TRBV29-1 and TRBJ2-3, with D perhaps matching TRBD2 (6 bases). Germline V gives CDR1 SQVTM, CDR2 ANQGSEA. This CDR3 has 14 residues. Trimming cost V 6 bases and J 6 bases, with 19 bases left between them. The CDR3 sequence is CSVYGLPVADTQYF. CDR3 in DNA: TGCAGCGTCTACGGACTACCCGTGGCGGATACGCAGTATTTT.

This clonotype has a count of ten or more. The rearrangement links TRBV5-6 to TRBJ1-4, with D unclear. The V and J ends lost 2 bases and 5 bases respectively, with 10 bases between them. The CDR3 totals 14 residues. The germline gives CDR1 SGHDT, CDR2 YYEEEE. Here the CDR3 reads CASSLGSVNEKLFF. In nucleotides, the CDR3 is TGTGCCAGCAGCTTAGGCAGTGTGAATGAAAAACTGTTTTTT. The full variable domain, rest sourced from reference TRBV5-6 and TRBJ1-4, is DAGVTQSPTHLIKTRGQQVTLRCSPKSGHDTVSWYQQALGQGPQFIFQYYEEEERQRGNFPDRFSGHQFPNYSSELNVNALLLGDSALYLCASSLGSVNEKLFFGSGTQLSVL.

This sequence joins TRBV6-6 and TRBJ2-7; weak D call: TRBD1 (7 bases). CDR3 length equals 13 residues. CDR1 and CDR2 (germline): MNHNY, SVGAGI (reference sequence). Trimming took off 6 bases at V and 5 bases at J, with 14 bases between the two ends. The CDR3 sequence: CASRPQGEDEQYF. The CDR3 DNA is TGTGCCAGCAGGCCTCAGGGGGAGGACGAGCAGTACTTC.

The chain carries TRBV5-1 and TRBJ2-1; 9 bases fit TRBD1. Trimming removed 0 bases from V and 4 bases from J; junction bases left unmatched: 11. There are 18 residues in the CDR3. CDR1 and CDR2 from the germline V gene are SGHRS and YFSETQ. The chain's CDR3 is CASSLVVEGDRVYNEQFF. CDR3 nucleotide sequence: TGCGCCAGCAGCTTGGTAGTTGAGGGGGACAGGGTGTACAATGAGCAGTTCTTC. The whole variable domain, remainder taken from reference TRBV5-1 and TRBJ2-1, is KAGVTQTPRYLIKTRGQQVTLSCSPISGHRSVSWYQQTPGQGLQFLFEYFSETQRNKGNFPGRFSGRQFSNSRSEMNVSTLELGDSALYLCASSLVVEGDRVYNEQFFGPGTRLTVL.

In this sample, this clonotype turned up many times. The chain joins TRBV20-1 to TRBJ2-5, with TRBD1 matching 7 bases. Germline assignment: CDR1 DFQATT and CDR2 SNEGSKA (reference sequence). This CDR3 is built from 12 residues. J was trimmed by 4 bases and V by 3 bases; bases with no gene match: 2. The CDR3 region has the DNA TGCAGTGCTAGGAGGGGGCTAGAGACCCAGTACTTC. Protein product: CSARRGLETQYF.

In regard to this clonotype: A much larger clone is a single base away; this may be a read error. The V gene is TRBV6-6, the J gene TRBJ1-5, with D maybe TRBD1 (5 bases). Germline lookup yields CDR1 MNHNY and CDR2 SVGAGI (reference sequence). Trimming pared 6 bases from V and 3 bases from J, leaving 21 bases between. The CDR3 runs 17 residues. CDR3 in amino acids: CASRRGPRQTDNQPQHF. CDR3 nucleotide sequence: TGTGCCAGCAGGCGTGGACCAAGACAGACCGACAATCAGCCCCAGCATTTT.

As concerns this clonotype: A much more abundant neighbour one base away suggests this may be a read error. The V call is TRBV2, the J call TRBJ1-1, with 8 bases aligning to TRBD1. There are 13 residues in the CDR3. Germline-derived CDR1 and CDR2 are SNHLY and FYNNEI. V shed 6 bases and J 8 bases; nucleotides not matched to a gene: 8. CDR3 in DNA: TGTGCCAGCAGCGAGACAGGGGCGACAGAAGCTTTCTTT. This codes for CASSETGATEAFF. Full variable domain (missing parts from reference TRBV2 and TRBJ1-1): EPEVTQTPSHQVTQMGQEVILRCVPISNHLYFYWYRQILGQKVEFLVSFYNNEISEKSEIFDDQFSVERPDGSNFTLKIRSTKLEDSAMYFCASSETGATEAFFGQGTRLTVV.

There are many counts of this clonotype. The chain is built from TRBV2 and TRBJ1-4; D unclear. CDR3 length: 14 residues. The germline V gene has CDR1 SNHLY and CDR2 FYNNEI. Trimming cost V 3 bases and J 8 bases, with 13 bases left between them. Here the CDR3 reads CASSDRWEGEKLFF. The CDR3, as DNA: TGTGCCAGCAGTGACAGGTGGGAAGGAGAAAAACTGTTTTTT. The variable domain in full, with the rest retrieved from reference TRBV2 and TRBJ1-4, is EPEVTQTPSHQVTQMGQEVILRCVPISNHLYFYWYRQILGQKVEFLVSFYNNEISEKSEIFDDQFSVERPDGSNFTLKIRSTKLEDSAMYFCASSDRWEGEKLFFGSGTQLSVL.

This clonotype was found many times. The chain joins TRBV20-1 to TRBJ2-7, with 9 bases fitting TRBD1. In germline, CDR1 is DFQATT, CDR2 SNEGSKA (reference sequence). The J segment lost 5 bases and the V segment lost 3 bases, leaving 8 bases of the junction unmatched. CDR3 size: 14 residues. CDR3 residues: CSASAGTGKHEQYF. CDR3 in DNA: TGCAGTGCTAGTGCTGGGACAGGGAAACACGAGCAGTACTTC.

This clonotype was counted only a few times. It may be a read error: a sequence one base away is much more abundant. CDR3 sequence (DNA): TGTGCCAGCAGCTTTGCCCAGGGGGTATCCTACGAGCAGCACTTC. This codes for CASSFAQGVSYEQHF. The chain carries TRBV7-2 and TRBJ2-7, with 7 bases fitting TRBD1. The CDR3 spans 15 residues. Germline-derived CDR1 and CDR2 are SGHTA and FQGNSA.

The sample holds a few counts of this clonotype. The chain has TRBV5-1 and TRBJ2-5, with D perhaps TRBD2 (5 bases). V was shortened by 0 bases and J by 8 bases, with 14 bases between the two germline ends. The CDR3 is made up of 14 amino acids. The germline CDR1 and CDR2 sequences are SGHRS and YFSETQ. The CDR3 DNA sequence: TGCGCCAGCAGCTTGGCCCTTAGCGAGGACACCCAGTACTTC. This sequence encodes CASSLALSEDTQYF.

This chain links TRBV25-1 with TRBJ2-7; D call uncertain. V dropped 8 bases and J dropped 3 bases, with 11 bases sitting between them. Germline V gene lookup returns CDR1 MGHDK and CDR2 SYGVNS. This CDR3 has 12 residues. The CDR3 spells CASGIIVYEQYF. The CDR3 DNA follows: TGTGCCAGCGGGATAATCGTCTACGAGCAGTACTTC.

This clonotype was recorded at least ten times. The chain uses TRBV5-8 and TRBJ2-1; D possibly corresponds to TRBD2 (6 bases). Per the germline V gene, CDR1 is SGHTS and CDR2 is YDEGEE. The CDR3 contains 16 residues. V was trimmed by 0 bases and J by 6 bases, leaving 16 bases between them. The CDR3 sequence is CASSLVRLEVGNEQFF. CDR3 sequence (DNA): TGTGCCAGCAGCTTGGTTCGACTAGAAGTGGGCAATGAGCAGTTCTTC.

The genes are TRBV25-1 and TRBJ2-5, with 13 nucleotides matching TRBD2. V trimming: 5 bases; J trimming: 7 bases; junction bases outside the gene matches: 10. The CDR3 contains 16 residues. Germline-derived CDR1 and CDR2 are MGHDK and SYGVNS. CDR3 sequence: CASSSPGLAGKWTQYF. The CDR3 DNA follows: TGTGCCAGCAGTTCCCCGGGACTAGCGGGGAAGTGGACCCAGTACTTC.

The sample holds many counts of this clonotype. The rearrangement joins TRBV6-1 to TRBJ1-5; tentatively, D is TRBD1 (5 bases). The CDR3 consists of 14 residues. Germline V gene data show CDR1 as MNHNS and CDR2 as SASEGT. V dropped 3 bases and J dropped 2 bases, with 8 bases sitting between them. Written as DNA, the CDR3 is TGTGCCAGCAGTGAGGGGGGGGGCAATCAGCCCCAGCATTTT. It is translated as CASSEGGGNQPQHF.

This clonotype was recorded once. J is TRBJ2-7 and V is TRBV9; 10 bases line up with TRBD2. V was pared by 0 bases and J by 4 bases, with 13 bases of the junction left unmatched. This CDR3 is 18 amino acids long. CDR1 and CDR2 (germline): SGDLS, YYNGEE. The CDR3 bases are TGTGCCAGCAGCGTAGGAGCCGGGGGGGCTAGCGGGAGTTACGAGCAGTACTTC. Translated: CASSVGAGGASGSYEQYF.

This clonotype was picked up many times. The genes are TRBV25-1 and TRBJ1-2; TRBD1 aligns across 8 bases. This CDR3 has 14 residues. Germline V gene lookup returns CDR1 MGHDK and CDR2 SYGVNS. Trimming removed 4 bases from V and 7 bases from J; junction bases left unmatched: 8. The CDR3 DNA reads as TGTGCCAGCAGTGCCTCCGGGACAGGATCTGGCTACACCTTC. Translation gives CASSASGTGSGYTF.

This clonotype was found many times. A much larger clone differs from this one at a single base, so this may be a read error. V usage is TRBV20-1 and J usage is TRBJ2-7, with 13 bases aligning to TRBD2. CDR1 and CDR2 (germline): DFQATT, SNEGSKA (reference sequence). The CDR3 is 14 amino acids. J was trimmed by 3 bases and V by 2 bases; bases with no gene match: 1. CDR3 sequence (DNA): TGCAGTGCTAGAACTAGCGGGAGGGGCTACGAGCAGTACTTC. Its translation: CSARTSGRGYEQYF.

About this clonotype itself: It may be a read error: a sequence one base away is much more abundant. The rearrangement joins TRBV20-1 to TRBJ2-1; 13 bases fit TRBD2. V shed 3 bases and J 9 bases; nucleotides not matched to a gene: 5. This CDR3 region has 14 residues. In germline, CDR1 is DFQATT, CDR2 SNEGSKA (reference sequence). The CDR3 loop reads CSASRTSGSTEQFF. CDR3 nucleotide sequence: TGCAGTGCTAGTCGGACTAGCGGGAGTACTGAGCAGTTCTTC.